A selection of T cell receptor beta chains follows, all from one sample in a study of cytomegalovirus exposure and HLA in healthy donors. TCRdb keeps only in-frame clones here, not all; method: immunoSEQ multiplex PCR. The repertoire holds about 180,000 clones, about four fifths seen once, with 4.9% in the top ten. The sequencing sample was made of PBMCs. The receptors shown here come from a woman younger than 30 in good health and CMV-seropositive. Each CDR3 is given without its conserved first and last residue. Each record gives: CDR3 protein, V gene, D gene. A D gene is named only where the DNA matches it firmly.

CDR3 protein: ASSSYRQGTGDTQY
V gene: TRBV28
D gene: TRBD1

CDR3 protein: ASSDSIRTGELF
V gene: TRBV10-1
D gene: NA

CDR3 protein: ASSQVGADGYT
V gene: TRBV4-1
D gene: NA

CDR3 protein: ASTSRQGSQETQY
V gene: TRBV13
D gene: NA

CDR3 protein: ASSLAVPSGNDEQY
V gene: TRBV7-2
D gene: TRBD2

CDR3 protein: ASTPSVRGQETQY
V gene: TRBV5-5
D gene: NA

CDR3 protein: ASSQSRYEQY
V gene: TRBV14
D gene: NA

CDR3 protein: ASSLERQSSTGELF
V gene: TRBV7-6
D gene: NA

CDR3 protein: ASSPRTGQSSPLH
V gene: TRBV14
D gene: TRBD1

CDR3 protein: ASSTSRAGVETQY
V gene: TRBV11-3
D gene: TRBD2

CDR3 protein: ASSFPGYRETQY
V gene: TRBV7-2
D gene: NA

CDR3 protein: ASSLAGWASGGTDTQY
V gene: TRBV7-8
D gene: TRBD2

CDR3 protein: ASTADYGYT
V gene: TRBV6-1
D gene: NA

CDR3 protein: ASSLGLGLYEQY
V gene: TRBV5-1
D gene: NA

CDR3 protein: ASSLLGFEQY
V gene: TRBV27
D gene: NA

CDR3 protein: AISAVASGGLSGELF
V gene: TRBV10-3
D gene: TRBD2

CDR3 protein: ARLRGTYNSPLH
V gene: TRBV6-4
D gene: TRBD1

CDR3 protein: ASSPGTSGSLNTGELF
V gene: TRBV19
D gene: TRBD2

CDR3 protein: ASSFVDSGEQY
V gene: TRBV11-3
D gene: NA

CDR3 protein: ASSRGGAYGYT
V gene: TRBV14
D gene: NA

CDR3 protein: ATSPRGYTGELF
V gene: TRBV7-2
D gene: NA

CDR3 protein: ASSLGQGSPTGELF
V gene: TRBV5-4
D gene: TRBD1

CDR3 protein: ASSAFDRVYGYT
V gene: TRBV6-1
D gene: TRBD1

CDR3 protein: ASRVTGGSFNEQY
V gene: TRBV27
D gene: TRBD1

CDR3 protein: ASSSWLSGNTIY
V gene: TRBV7-6
D gene: NA

CDR3 protein: ASSYSDSPGGDTQY
V gene: TRBV6-6
D gene: NA

CDR3 protein: RSTPQVIT
V gene: TRBV20-1
D gene: NA

CDR3 protein: ASSYTRGSYEQY
V gene: TRBV6-5
D gene: NA

CDR3 protein: ASSLGLAGGSGELF
V gene: TRBV7-3
D gene: TRBD2

CDR3 protein: ASSDSTEAYNEQF
V gene: TRBV6-4
D gene: NA

CDR3 protein: ASSEARGIYGYT
V gene: TRBV2
D gene: NA

CDR3 protein: ASMMTGSSYEQY
V gene: TRBV19
D gene: NA

CDR3 protein: ASSDPIAVTDTQY
V gene: TRBV2
D gene: NA

CDR3 protein: ASSLLNQETQY
V gene: TRBV27
D gene: NA

CDR3 protein: ASSEAVGGGGREQY
V gene: TRBV6-1
D gene: TRBD2

CDR3 protein: SAQGNTEAF
V gene: TRBV20-1
D gene: NA

CDR3 protein: ASQSGQPNEKLF
V gene: TRBV5-1
D gene: NA

CDR3 protein: ASSQDPGGYEQY
V gene: TRBV4-3
D gene: TRBD1

CDR3 protein: ASSQPLAGRTDTQY
V gene: TRBV4-1
D gene: NA

CDR3 protein: ASSEGTGGNQPQH
V gene: TRBV27
D gene: TRBD1

CDR3 protein: ASSLWVAGNTGELF
V gene: TRBV27
D gene: TRBD2

CDR3 protein: ASSPSSDRTSGANVLT
V gene: TRBV7-2
D gene: TRBD1

CDR3 protein: ASSASGTDVPGANVLT
V gene: TRBV7-3
D gene: TRBD1

CDR3 protein: ATKGGVSDTEAF
V gene: TRBV19
D gene: NA

CDR3 protein: ASSLRLLGGTNKTQY
V gene: TRBV5-1
D gene: NA